The 26 T cell receptor beta chains below come from one sample, sequenced in a study of T cells in Graves' hyperthyroidism and ophthalmopathy. Amplified TCR beta CDR3 regions derived from RNA transcripts. A set of HTBI primers served as the primers for a first-round RT-PCR of the TCR CDR3. TCRdb analysed the multiplex PCR reads with MiXCR anew, one entry per CDR3 protein. The sample yields roughly 840,000 distinct CDR3 sequences, roughly 40% seen once. The sequencing sample was made of blood. These receptor sequences come from a man younger than 30 with Graves' hyperthyroidism.

There are a few counts of this clonotype. A much larger clone sits a single nucleotide away, making a read error possible. The chain uses TRBV7-9 and TRBJ1-6; D gene unclear. Germline loops: CDR1 SEHNR, CDR2 FQNEAQ (reference sequence). CDR3 length equals 12 residues. The CDR3 DNA reads TGTGCCAGCAGCCTACATAATCCACCCCTCCACTTT. Translation gives CASSLHNPPLHF.

The chain uses TRBV9 and TRBJ2-7; tentatively, D is TRBD1 or TRBD2 (6 bases each). The V end lost 4 bases, the J end lost 4 bases, and 15 bases lay between the germline ends. CDR3 length: 14 amino acids. Looked up from germline, CDR1 is SGDLS and CDR2 is YYNGEE. CDR3 sequence: CASSPAGGRYEQYF. CDR3 in DNA: TGTGCCAGCAGCCCCGCTGGGGGGCGTTACGAGCAGTACTTC.

J is TRBJ2-5 and V is TRBV11-2, with 8 bases identical to TRBD2. The CDR3 spans 16 residues. V lost 5 bases, J lost 4 bases, and 12 bases stayed unmatched. The germline V gene encodes CDR1 SGHAT and CDR2 FQNNGV. CDR3 residues: CASSPHAGGAGETQYF. The CDR3 nucleotides are TGTGCCAGCAGCCCACACGCCGGGGGGGCCGGAGAGACCCAGTACTTC.

The J gene is TRBJ2-1, the V gene TRBV11-2; D may be TRBD1 or TRBD2 (5 bases each). The germline V gene encodes CDR1 SGHAT and CDR2 FQNNGV. Deletions cut 5 bases from V and 8 bases from J, with 16 bases between. CDR3 length: 14 residues. CDR3 DNA sequence: TGTGCCAGCAGCCCGGGGCCCTATTGGGATGAGCAGTTCTTC. Translating it yields CASSPGPYWDEQFF.

For this clonotype: The junction shows a germline mismatch at one end, possibly a read error. The rearrangement links TRBV10-3 to TRBJ2-7, with D tentatively TRBD1 or TRBD2 (6 bases each). The germline gives CDR1 ENHRY, CDR2 SYGVKD. This CDR3 has 14 residues. This CDR3 is CASSYSWGADEQYF. The CDR3 DNA reads TGTGCCAGCAGTTACTCGTGGGGGGCGGACGAGCAGTACTTC.

This clonotype was counted ten times or more. This chain links TRBV10-3 with TRBJ2-7; 8 bases align to TRBD2. V lost 7 bases, J lost 1 base, and 3 bases stayed unmatched. The CDR3 length is 13 residues. In germline, CDR1 is ENHRY, CDR2 SYGVKD. The CDR3, as DNA: TGTGCCATCACCGGGGGGGTTTCCTACGAGCAGTACTTC. Amino acid sequence: CAITGGVSYEQYF.

This clonotype was recorded at least ten times. The rearrangement links TRBV7-9 to TRBJ1-1; no clear D gene. Between the trimmed V and J ends, which lost 4 bases and 8 bases, there was a span of 14 bases. Germline CDR1 reads SEHNR; CDR2 reads FQNEAQ (reference sequence). This CDR3 region has 13 residues. CDR3 sequence reads: CASSYMGRAEAFF. The CDR3 region has the DNA TGTGCCAGCAGCTACATGGGCAGAGCCGAAGCTTTCTTT.

This clonotype was seen at least ten times. The chain links TRBV7-2 to TRBJ1-1, with 10 bases that match TRBD1. Germline trimming cut 4 bases from V and 4 bases from J; bases unmatched to any gene: 3. The CDR3 runs to 14 residues. The germline V gene encodes CDR1 SGHTA and CDR2 FQGNSA. The CDR3 bases are TGTGCCAGCAGCTCGTGGACAGGGGGCACTGAAGCTTTCTTT. Protein sequence: CASSSWTGGTEAFF.

The sample holds many counts of this clonotype. The genes are TRBV24-1 and TRBJ2-7, with D perhaps TRBD1 or TRBD2 (5 bases each). Germline lookup yields CDR1 KGHDR and CDR2 SFDVKD. The CDR3 totals 9 residues. The CDR3 loop is CEGRDEQYF. The CDR3 coding sequence is TGTGAGGGGCGGGACGAGCAGTACTTC.

A word on this clonotype: A read error is possible here, since a much larger clone lies one base away. The chain carries TRBV10-3 and TRBJ2-5; 10 bases line up with TRBD2. The CDR3 consists of 15 residues. Germline V gene data show CDR1 as ENHRY and CDR2 as SYGVKD. The J segment lost 10 bases and the V segment lost 6 bases, leaving 14 bases of the junction unmatched. CDR3 sequence: CAISELAGYGGIQYF. The CDR3 bases are TGTGCCATCAGCGAACTAGCGGGGTACGGAGGGATCCAGTACTTC.

With regard to this clonotype: Given a much more abundant clone one base away, this may be a read error. This chain joins TRBV2 and TRBJ1-1, with D maybe TRBD1 (6 bases). V gave up 8 bases and J gave up 11 bases, with 15 bases separating them. The CDR3 consists of 11 residues. Germline CDR1 reads SNHLY; CDR2 reads FYNNEI. For the CDR3, the DNA is TGTGCCAGCCCCACAGGGATTATGGCTTTCTTT. This translates into CASPTGIMAFF.

The J gene is TRBJ1-2, the V gene TRBV12-3 or TRBV12-4; TRBD1 agrees at 9 bases. Trimming at V came to 6 bases and at J to 9 bases, leaving 8 bases not matched to a gene. There are 13 residues in the CDR3. CDR3 coding DNA: TGTGCCAGCAGGCGCGGACAGGGGAATAGCTACACCTTC. This sequence encodes CASRRGQGNSYTF.

On this clonotype itself: This may come from a read error, since a much larger clone is one base off. The chain combines TRBV19 with TRBJ1-5, with D tentatively TRBD1 (6 bases). Germline V gene sequence: CDR1 LNHDA, CDR2 SQIVND (reference sequence). The CDR3 has 12 amino acids. The CDR3 region has the DNA TGTGACAGTGCAGGGGGCAATCAGCCCCAGCATTTT. Translation: CDSAGGNQPQHF.

In its sample, this clonotype was seen many times. Mismatch with germline at one junction end may stem from a read error. This chain connects TRBV5-1 to TRBJ1-1; D uncertain. CDR1 SGHRS and CDR2 YFSETQ come from the germline V gene. The CDR3 extends over 12 amino acids. The CDR3 bases are TGTGCCAGCAGTCCGGGCGTCACTGAAGCTTTCTTT. Translation: CASSPGVTEAFF.

In its sample, this clonotype was seen many times. The V call is TRBV15, the J call TRBJ2-7; 9 nucleotides match TRBD1. The J segment lost 0 bases and the V segment lost 2 bases, leaving 2 bases of the junction unmatched. Germline V gives CDR1 LNHNV, CDR2 YYDKDF (reference sequence). This CDR3 has 15 amino acids. CDR3 DNA: TGTGCCACCAGCAGATCGGACAGGGGCTCCTACGAGCAGTACTTC. It encodes CATSRSDRGSYEQYF.

The chain joins TRBV9 to TRBJ2-7; no clear D. The V gene's germline CDR1 is SGDLS and CDR2 YYNGEE. V gave up 3 bases and J gave up 2 bases, with 9 bases separating them. The CDR3 loop spans 13 amino acids. The CDR3 loop is CASSASEPYEQYF. The CDR3 DNA reads TGTGCCAGCAGCGCCAGCGAGCCCTACGAGCAGTACTTC.

This clonotype has at least ten counts. This chain joins TRBV2 and TRBJ2-2; TRBD1 matches at 7 bases. This CDR3 region has 16 residues. The J segment lost 5 bases and the V segment lost 6 bases, leaving 12 bases of the junction unmatched. CDR1 is SNHLY and CDR2 is FYNNEI in the germline V gene. As DNA, the CDR3 is TGTGCCAGCAGGCCCTTCGACAGGGCGTTAACCGGGGAGCTGTTTTTT. Protein sequence: CASRPFDRALTGELFF. The whole variable domain, filled in from reference TRBV2 and TRBJ2-2, reads EPEVTQTPSHQVTQMGQEVILRCVPISNHLYFYWYRQILGQKVEFLVSFYNNEISEKSEIFDDQFSVERPDGSNFTLKIRSTKLEDSAMYFCASRPFDRALTGELFFGEGSRLTVL.

J is TRBJ1-4 and V is TRBV14; 7 positions match TRBD1. Germline loops: CDR1 SGHDN, CDR2 FVKESK. The V gene end was trimmed by 1 base and the J gene end by 8 bases; junction bases not matched to a gene: 13. The CDR3 length is 17 residues. The DNA for the CDR3 is TGTGCCAGCAGCCAAGGGAGCCTCACAGGGGCGCGGGAAAAACTGTTTTTT. Its protein is CASSQGSLTGAREKLFF.

This clonotype was observed a handful of times. The rearrangement joins TRBV10-3 to TRBJ2-3, with 12 nucleotides matching TRBD2. CDR1 and CDR2 (germline): ENHRY, SYGVKD. CDR3 length: 15 amino acids. V lost 6 bases and J lost 0; bases outside the gene matches: 1. CDR3 sequence reads: CAISTSGGSTDTQYF. DNA of the CDR3: TGTGCCATCAGCACTAGCGGGGGGAGCACAGATACGCAGTATTTT.

The chain recombines TRBV10-2 with TRBJ2-7; tentatively, D is TRBD2 (5 bases). The germline CDR1 and CDR2 sequences are WSHSY and SAAADI. V lost 7 bases and J lost 4, with 14 bases in between. There are 13 residues in the CDR3. CDR3 residues: CASNSEGLYEQYF. CDR3 nucleotides: TGCGCCAGCAATAGCGAGGGCCTATACGAGCAGTACTTC.

This clonotype was seen a handful of times. This chain uses TRBV7-8 with TRBJ2-7; unclear D gene. CDR3 length: 17 residues. CDR1 and CDR2 (germline): SGHVS, FQNEAQ. Trimming removed 2 bases at V and 1 base at J, with 18 bases between. Here the CDR3 DNA reads TGTGCCAGCAGCTTAAATTACTGGTCCACCTCATCCTACGAGCAGTACTTC. It is translated as CASSLNYWSTSSYEQYF. The whole variable domain, remainder taken from reference TRBV7-8 and TRBJ2-7, is GAGVSQSPRYKVAKRGQDVALRCDPISGHVSLFWYQQALGQGPEFLTYFQNEAQLDKSGLPSDRFFAERPEGSVSTLKIQRTQQEDSAVYLCASSLNYWSTSSYEQYFGPGTRLTVT.

This clonotype showed up just a few times. This chain joins TRBV28 and TRBJ1-2; D not certain. CDR1 and CDR2 from the germline V gene are MDHEN and SYDVKM. The CDR3 consists of 12 residues. Trimming shortened V by 3 bases and J by 8 bases, and 10 bases separated the two germline ends. The DNA of the CDR3 is TGTGCCAGCAGTTTGGCGGGGAGGGGCTACACCTTC. The encoded protein is CASSLAGRGYTF.

The genes are TRBV29-1 and TRBJ2-7; 7 bases agree with TRBD2. Germline V gene data show CDR1 as SQVTM and CDR2 as ANQGSEA. Germline trimming cut 3 bases from V and 4 bases from J; bases unmatched to any gene: 6. There are 13 residues in the CDR3. The CDR3: CSVDHTGGYEQYF. CDR3 nucleotide sequence: TGCAGCGTTGACCACACCGGGGGGTACGAGCAGTACTTC.

The chain couples TRBV20-1 to TRBJ2-7, with D perhaps matching TRBD2 (5 bases). Between the trimmed V and J ends, which lost 5 bases and 5 bases, there was a span of 19 bases. The CDR3 loop spans 14 amino acids. The V gene's germline CDR1 is DFQATT and CDR2 SNEGSKA (reference sequence). The CDR3 reads CSARRSDLAHEQYF. The CDR3 nucleotides read TGCAGTGCTCGCAGGAGCGATCTAGCTCACGAGCAGTACTTC.

The gene calls are TRBV10-3 and TRBJ2-7, with D unclear. Trimming cost V 6 bases and J 5 bases, with 11 bases left between them. The CDR3 sequence is 12 residues long. The germline CDR1 and CDR2 sequences are ENHRY and SYGVKD. DNA for the CDR3: TGTGCCATCAGGGTATCGGGTGACGAGCAGTACTTC. It encodes CAIRVSGDEQYF.

This clonotype was recorded once. The chain joins TRBV19 to TRBJ1-2, with a tentative D call TRBD1 (5 bases). Germline loops: CDR1 LNHDA, CDR2 SQIVND (reference sequence). Trimming cost V 3 bases and J 4 bases, with 12 bases left between them. The CDR3 consists of 14 residues. This chain's CDR3 is CASSIGGNGYGYTF. The CDR3 DNA is TGTGCCAGTAGTATTGGGGGAAACGGCTATGGCTACACCTTC.